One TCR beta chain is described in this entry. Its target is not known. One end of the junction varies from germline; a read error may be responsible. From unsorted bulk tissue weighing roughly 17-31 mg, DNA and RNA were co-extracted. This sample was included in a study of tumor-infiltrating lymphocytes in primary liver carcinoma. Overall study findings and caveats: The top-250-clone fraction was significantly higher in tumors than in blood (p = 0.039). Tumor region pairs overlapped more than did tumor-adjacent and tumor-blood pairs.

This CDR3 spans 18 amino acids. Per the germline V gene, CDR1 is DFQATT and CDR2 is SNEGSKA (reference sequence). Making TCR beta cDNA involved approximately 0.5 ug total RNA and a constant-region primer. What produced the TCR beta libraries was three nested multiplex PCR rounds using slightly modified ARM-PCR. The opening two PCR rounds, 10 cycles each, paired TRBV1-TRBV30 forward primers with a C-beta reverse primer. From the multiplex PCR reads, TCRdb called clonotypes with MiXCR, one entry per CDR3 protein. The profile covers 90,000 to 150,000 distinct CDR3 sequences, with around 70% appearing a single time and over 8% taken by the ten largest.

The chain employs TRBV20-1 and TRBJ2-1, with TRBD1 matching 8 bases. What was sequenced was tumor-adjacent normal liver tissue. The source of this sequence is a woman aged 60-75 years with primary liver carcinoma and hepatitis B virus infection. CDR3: CSARGTGNRLVSYNGQFF. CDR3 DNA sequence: TGCAGTGCTAGGGGGACAGGAAACCGGTTGGTCTCCTACAATGGGCAGTTCTTC.